One and the same sample provided the 30 T cell receptor beta chains below, sequenced in a study of blood T cell repertoires in COVID-19. TCRdb keeps only in-frame clones here, not all; method: immunoSEQ multiplex PCR. The sample carries around 130,000 clones, over 75% recorded once. The specimen was peripheral blood. The receptors derive from a man aged 70-80 years with active COVID-19.

A single count supports this clone. The chain couples TRBV10-3 to TRBJ2-5, with D maybe TRBD1 (5 bases). CDR3 length: 14 residues. Germline V gene data show CDR1 as ENHRY and CDR2 as SYGVKD. Deletions cut 0 bases from V and 3 bases from J, with 8 bases between. CDR3 nucleotide sequence: TGTGCCATCAGTGAGTCAGGGGCAGAAGAGACCCAGTACTTC. Its protein product is CAISESGAEETQYF.

V is TRBV11-3 and J is TRBJ2-1; 7 bases map to TRBD1. This CDR3 has 14 amino acids. The germline V gene encodes CDR1 SGHNT and CDR2 YENEEA. J lost 4 bases, V lost 5 bases, and 5 bases had no gene match. Here the CDR3 reads CASSRDSRYNEQFF. The CDR3 DNA follows: TGTGCCAGCAGCAGGGACAGCCGATACAATGAGCAGTTCTTC.

In this sample, this clone turned up a few times. The V gene is TRBV14, the J gene TRBJ1-6; a weak D match, TRBD1 (5 bases). Deletions cut 0 bases from V and 11 bases from J, with 8 bases between. The CDR3 covers 13 residues. Germline CDR1 SGHDN, CDR2 FVKESK. The CDR3 reads CASSQDRGAPLHF. The CDR3, as DNA: TGTGCCAGCAGCCAAGATAGGGGTGCACCCCTCCACTTT.

The chain recombines TRBV2 with TRBJ2-7; D not resolved. The ends were cut back, 5 bases at V and 7 bases at J, with 15 bases in the middle. CDR3 size: 13 residues. From germline, CDR1 is SNHLY and CDR2 FYNNEI. CDR3 residues: CASSPEPEKEQYF. CDR3 in DNA: TGTGCCAGCAGTCCAGAACCCGAAAAGGAGCAGTACTTC.

V gene TRBV6-6 combines with J gene TRBJ2-1; tentative D call: TRBD2 (6 bases). V was trimmed by 5 bases and J by 9 bases, leaving 11 bases between them. This CDR3 spans 12 amino acids. Germline loops: CDR1 MNHNY, CDR2 SVGAGI (reference sequence). DNA for the CDR3: TGTGCCAGCAGTCTTACGGGGGTTGAGCAGTTCTTC. Residues: CASSLTGVEQFF.

V and J are TRBV9 and TRBJ2-1; TRBD2 matches at 7 bases. The CDR3 spans 16 residues. Trimming removed 6 bases from V and 3 bases from J; junction bases left unmatched: 12. Germline CDR1 is SGDLS and CDR2 is YYNGEE. In nucleotides, the CDR3 is TGTGCCAGCAACCCAACCGGGCTAGCGGACTACAATGAGCAGTTCTTC. This sequence encodes CASNPTGLADYNEQFF.

This chain connects TRBV28 to TRBJ2-7; 7 nucleotides match TRBD1. The CDR3 contains 13 residues. Germline V gives CDR1 MDHEN, CDR2 SYDVKM. The J segment lost 2 bases and the V segment lost 8 bases, leaving 6 bases of the junction unmatched. The CDR3 is CASGRDRPYEQYF. DNA for the CDR3: TGTGCCAGCGGCCGGGACAGACCCTACGAGCAGTACTTC.

This clone was recorded a few times. The gene calls are TRBV3-1 (or the pseudogene TRBV3-2) and TRBJ2-7, with D possibly being TRBD2 (5 bases). CDR1 and CDR2 (germline): LGHDT, YNNKEL (reference sequence). This CDR3 is 14 amino acids long. Trimming pared 1 base from V and 2 bases from J, leaving 9 bases between. For the CDR3, the DNA is TGTGCCAGCAGCCAAGGCCCGAGGGCCTACGAGCAGTACTTC. Translating gives CASSQGPRAYEQYF.

This chain uses TRBV18 with TRBJ1-4; TRBD1 matches 9 bases. CDR1 and CDR2 from the germline V gene are KGHSH and LQKENI. V was clipped by 4 bases and J by 7 bases; unmatched bases: 4. This CDR3 is built from 14 residues. CDR3 DNA sequence: TGTGCCAGCTCACGAGGGACAGGGTCTGAAAAACTGTTTTTT. It specifies CASSRGTGSEKLFF. The full variable domain, with the rest looked up from reference TRBV18 and TRBJ1-4, is NAGVMQNPRHLVRRRGQEARLRCSPMKGHSHVYWYRQLPEEGLKFMVYLQKENIIDESGMPKERFSAEFPKEGPSILRIQQVVRGDSAAYFCASSRGTGSEKLFFGSGTQLSVL.

The J gene is TRBJ2-5, the V gene TRBV10-3; 9 bases align to TRBD2. Germline V gene data show CDR1 as ENHRY and CDR2 as SYGVKD. The ends lost 4 bases at V and 0 bases at J; junction bases unmatched: 15. This CDR3 is 19 amino acids long. Written as DNA, the CDR3 is TGTGCCATCAGTGGACTGAGGGGCGGGAGGGCCTCAGACCAAGAGACCCAGTACTTC. Amino acids: CAISGLRGGRASDQETQYF.

This chain uses TRBV28 with TRBJ2-7; D is ambiguous. CDR1 and CDR2 (germline): MDHEN, SYDVKM. Trimming took 2 bases from V and 3 from J, leaving 11 bases between them. The CDR3 totals 14 residues. CDR3 in DNA: TGTGCCAGCAGTTTAGTTGCACGGAGCTACGAGCAGTACTTC. Translated, it gives CASSLVARSYEQYF.

The V call is TRBV9, the J call TRBJ2-5; the D is unclear. Germline V lookup: CDR1 SGDLS, CDR2 YYNGEE. The CDR3 is 16 amino acids. Trimming left V 0 bases short and J 1 base short, with 13 bases between. CDR3 sequence: CASSVGMAGSQETQYF. The CDR3 nucleotides read TGTGCCAGCAGCGTAGGAATGGCAGGATCCCAAGAGACCCAGTACTTC.

V gene TRBV29-1 combines with J gene TRBJ1-2; 9 nucleotides agree with TRBD1. CDR1 and CDR2 from the germline V gene are SQVTM and ANQGSEA. The junction had 5 bases not matched to a gene; V was cut back by 7 bases and J by 5 bases. CDR3 length: 12 amino acids. CDR3 loop: CSAQTGGYGYTF. CDR3 nucleotide sequence: TGCAGCGCTCAGACAGGGGGGTATGGCTACACCTTC.

V gene TRBV6-5 combines with J gene TRBJ2-3, with TRBD1 matching 10 bases. The CDR3 runs 15 residues. Germline V gene sequence: CDR1 MNHEY, CDR2 SVGAGI. The V and J ends lost 0 bases and 6 bases, in that order; junction bases with no gene match: 3. CDR3 coding DNA: TGTGCCAGCAGTTACTCGGGACAGGGGAGGGATACGCAGTATTTT. Translation gives CASSYSGQGRDTQYF.

This chain joins TRBV5-1 and TRBJ2-7; 14 bases match TRBD2. J lost 2 bases, V lost 2 bases, and 18 bases had no gene match. The CDR3 length is 21 residues. Germline loops: CDR1 SGHRS, CDR2 YFSETQ. As DNA, the CDR3 is TGCGCCAGCAGCTTAGCGCCGGAGAGACTAGCGGGAGGGGCTCCCACCTACGAGCAGTACTTC. This sequence encodes CASSLAPERLAGGAPTYEQYF.

Comments on this clone: Germline is not matched at one junction end, which may reflect a read error. This chain links TRBV3-1 (or the pseudogene TRBV3-2) with TRBJ2-1; D gene uncertain. The CDR3 is made up of 13 amino acids. CDR1 is LGHDT and CDR2 is YNNKEL in the germline V gene (reference sequence). In nucleotides, the CDR3 is TGTGCCAGCAGCTTCCTATCCTTCAATGAGCAGTTCTTC. Translation gives CASSFLSFNEQFF.

This chain connects TRBV27 to TRBJ2-3; 11 positions agree with TRBD1. Germline loops: CDR1 MNHEY, CDR2 SMNVEV (reference sequence). The V and J ends lost 6 bases and 0 bases, in that order; junction bases with no gene match: 5. This CDR3 region has 16 residues. The CDR3 nucleotides read TGTGCCAGCAGCGACGGGACAGGGGGTAGCACAGATACGCAGTATTTT. Its protein product is CASSDGTGGSTDTQYF.

This rearrangement joins TRBV30 to TRBJ2-1, with D tentatively TRBD2 (6 bases). Trimming took off 5 bases at V and 8 bases at J, with 13 bases between the two ends. The CDR3 is 12 residues long. CDR1 GTSNPN and CDR2 SVGIG come from the germline V gene (reference sequence). The CDR3, as DNA: TGTGCCTGGGGGTTTAGGGAGGATGAGCAGTTCTTC. Its protein is CAWGFREDEQFF.

This clone appeared once. The chain couples TRBV6-5 to TRBJ1-6; D might be TRBD1 (5 bases). This CDR3 comprises 12 residues. The V and J ends lost 11 bases and 10 bases respectively, with 15 bases between them. Looked up from germline, CDR1 is MNHEY and CDR2 is SVGAGI. The CDR3 here is CASRTQGSPLHF. As DNA, the CDR3 is TGTGCCTCCCGCACGCAGGGATCACCCCTCCACTTT.

The chain links TRBV5-1 to TRBJ2-1, with 7 nucleotides matching TRBD2. Germline-derived CDR1 and CDR2 are SGHRS and YFSETQ. The CDR3 contains 15 residues. Trimming cost V 4 bases and J 4 bases; bases outside gene matches: 8. Written as DNA, the CDR3 is TGCGCCAGCAGCCTCACTAGCGCCCGTTACAATGAGCAGTTCTTC. This encodes CASSLTSARYNEQFF.

J is TRBJ1-2 and V is TRBV30; D is possibly TRBD1 (6 bases). V was cut by 2 bases and J by 2 bases, with 9 bases left in between. This CDR3 is built from 13 residues. Germline V CDR1 and CDR2: GTSNPN, SVGIG (reference sequence). CDR3 DNA: TGTGCCTGGAGTAGGGGGATAAACTATGGCTACACCTTC. It encodes CAWSRGINYGYTF.

The chain has TRBV11-2 and TRBJ1-5, with a tentative D call TRBD1 (6 bases). Germline V lookup: CDR1 SGHAT, CDR2 FQNNGV. The CDR3 runs to 13 residues. V shed 3 bases and J shed 5 bases, with 8 bases lying between them. CDR3 loop: CASSFNRDQPQHF. The CDR3 DNA sequence: TGTGCCAGCAGCTTTAACAGGGATCAGCCCCAGCATTTT.

The genes are TRBV24-1 and TRBJ2-2, with 7 bases lining up with TRBD2. The V gene end was trimmed by 7 bases and the J gene end by 2 bases; junction bases not matched to a gene: 3. The CDR3 runs to 14 residues. CDR1 is KGHDR and CDR2 is SFDVKD in the germline V gene. In DNA form, the CDR3 reads TGTGCCACCAGGGCTAGCGGTAACACCGGGGAGCTGTTTTTT. Translation gives CATRASGNTGELFF.

V is TRBV18 and J is TRBJ2-3, with D possibly TRBD1 on 5 matching bases. The CDR3 length is 14 residues. Germline CDR1 reads KGHSH; CDR2 reads LQKENI. The V end lost 3 bases, the J end lost 4 bases, and 11 bases lay between the germline ends. The CDR3 bases are TGTGCCAGCTCACCCCAGGGTGATGCAGATACGCAGTATTTT. Encoded protein: CASSPQGDADTQYF.

The chain carries TRBV19 and TRBJ1-5; 7 bases are a match to TRBD1. Unmatched junction bases numbered 11, after V lost 6 bases and J lost 6 bases. The CDR3 totals 15 residues. The germline V gene has CDR1 LNHDA and CDR2 SQIVND (reference sequence). The CDR3 sequence: CASSDGTDQGQPQHF. DNA of the CDR3: TGTGCCAGTAGCGACGGGACAGACCAGGGTCAGCCCCAGCATTTT.

The V and J genes are TRBV29-1 and TRBJ2-1, with D possibly matching TRBD1 (7 bases). The CDR3 runs 14 residues. The germline gives CDR1 SQVTM, CDR2 ANQGSEA. The V and J ends lost 7 bases and 4 bases respectively, with 17 bases between them. CDR3 nucleotide sequence: TGCAGCGCCGACCAGGGGGGACCTTACAATGAGCAGTTCTTC. Amino acid sequence: CSADQGGPYNEQFF.

The chain is built from TRBV7-2 and TRBJ2-5, with a tentative D call TRBD2 (6 bases). Deletions cut 1 base from V and 5 bases from J, with 11 bases between. The CDR3 has 14 residues. Looked up from germline, CDR1 is SGHTA and CDR2 is FQGNSA. CDR3 sequence: CASSLGGVGETQYF. The CDR3, as DNA: TGTGCCAGCAGCTTAGGCGGGGTGGGGGAGACCCAGTACTTC.

This clone was detected only once. The gene calls are TRBV7-2 and TRBJ2-7; 7 nucleotides line up with TRBD1. The CDR3 has 15 amino acids. J was trimmed by 13 bases and V by 5 bases; bases with no gene match: 20. The germline V gene encodes CDR1 SGHTA and CDR2 FQGNSA. This CDR3 reads CASSPRDRHSKLAYF. In DNA, the CDR3 is TGTGCCAGCAGCCCACGGGACAGACATTCTAAATTGGCCTACTTC.

J is TRBJ2-3 and V is TRBV27; 8 bases align to TRBD1. Germline-derived CDR1 and CDR2 are MNHEY and SMNVEV (reference sequence). The CDR3 covers 15 residues. V gave up 6 bases and J gave up 2 bases; unmatched junction bases: 7. CDR3 amino acids: CASSPGQGITDTQYF. For the CDR3, the DNA is TGTGCCAGCAGCCCCGGACAGGGTATCACAGATACGCAGTATTTT.

This clone was seen only a few times. The chain recombines TRBV5-4 with TRBJ1-4; D is undetermined. CDR3 size: 15 residues. Trimming stripped 1 base from V and 8 bases from J, with 15 bases between. The germline V gene has CDR1 SGHNT and CDR2 YYREEE (reference sequence). The CDR3 here is CASSLNRGSGEKLFF. In DNA, the CDR3 is TGTGCCAGCAGCTTGAATCGGGGTTCAGGCGAAAAACTGTTTTTT.